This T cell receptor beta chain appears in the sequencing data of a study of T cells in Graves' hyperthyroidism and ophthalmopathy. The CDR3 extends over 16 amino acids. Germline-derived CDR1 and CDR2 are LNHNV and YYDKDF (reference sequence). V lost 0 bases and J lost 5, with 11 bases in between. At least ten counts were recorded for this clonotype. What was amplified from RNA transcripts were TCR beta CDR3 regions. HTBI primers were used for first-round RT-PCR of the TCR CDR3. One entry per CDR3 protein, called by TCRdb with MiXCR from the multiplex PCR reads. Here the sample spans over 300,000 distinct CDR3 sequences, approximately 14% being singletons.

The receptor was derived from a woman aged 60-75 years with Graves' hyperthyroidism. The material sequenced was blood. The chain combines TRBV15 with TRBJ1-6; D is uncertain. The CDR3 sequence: CATSRDFTGNNSPLHF. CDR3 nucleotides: TGTGCCACCAGCAGAGATTTTACGGGCAATAATTCACCCCTCCACTTT.